The T cell receptor beta chain described here comes from a study of technical replicates of blood from a few donors. Measured with immunoSEQ multiplex PCR; TCRdb has only the in-frame clones, and not every one. The sample holds tens of thousands of clones, 90% seen once. The V gene's germline CDR1 is SNHLY and CDR2 FYNNEI. Trimming took off 11 bases at V and 6 bases at J, with 17 bases between the two ends. The CDR3 has 13 amino acids. The V gene is TRBV2, the J gene TRBJ2-1, with D possibly being TRBD1 (6 bases). Sequenced: PBMCs. The clonotype was recovered from a human donor in good health. Some clones in this sample may be carry-over from other donors' samples. In nucleotides, the CDR3 is TGTGCCGGAGAAACAGGGTCGGGCAATGAGCAGTTCTTC. This codes for CAGETGSGNEQFF. Based on the CDR3 plus reference TRBV2 and TRBJ2-1, the full variable domain is EPEVTQTPSHQVTQMGQEVILRCVPISNHLYFYWYRQILGQKVEFLVSFYNNEISEKSEIFDDQFSVERPDGSNFTLKIRSTKLEDSAMYFCAGETGSGNEQFFGPGTRLTVL.